This paragraph covers one TCR beta chain sequence. Its antigen is not identified. Donors showed nominal health when sampled, although they likely had unrecorded immune exposures. V was pared by 5 bases and J by 1 base, with 8 bases between. The CDR3 covers 13 residues. Germline V gene data show CDR1 as LGHNA and CDR2 as YNFKEQ. The PCR employed 60 Vbeta primers together with 13 Jbeta primers. Measured with immunoSEQ multiplex PCR; TCRdb has only the in-frame clones, and not every one. There are about 120,000 clones in the sample; 75% to 90% occur only once, and roughly 9.2% lies in the top ten. The data stem from a study of cytomegalovirus exposure and HLA in healthy donors. The study's findings and limits: Later, an analysis showed that TCR beta chains associated with HLA were more clonally expanded than others that were equally common.

The rearrangement joins TRBV4-2 to TRBJ1-1; no clear D. Sequences were obtained from PBMCs. The sequence was obtained from a female donor in good health and CMV-seropositive. CDR3 sequence reads: CASSSLRNTEAFF. CDR3 in DNA: TGTGCCAGCAGCTCTCTGCGGAACACTGAAGCTTTCTTT.